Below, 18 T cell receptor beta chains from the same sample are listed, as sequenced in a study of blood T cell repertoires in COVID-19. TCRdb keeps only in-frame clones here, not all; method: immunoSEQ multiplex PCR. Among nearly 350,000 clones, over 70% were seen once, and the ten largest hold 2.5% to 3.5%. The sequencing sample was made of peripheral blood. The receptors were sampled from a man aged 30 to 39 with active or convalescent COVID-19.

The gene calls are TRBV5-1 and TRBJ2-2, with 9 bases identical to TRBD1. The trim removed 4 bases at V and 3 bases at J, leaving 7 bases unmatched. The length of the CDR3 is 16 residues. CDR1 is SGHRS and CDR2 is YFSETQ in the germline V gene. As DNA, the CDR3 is TGCGCCAGCAGCCCCACAGGGGGCTGGGACACCGGGGAGCTGTTTTTT. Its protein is CASSPTGGWDTGELFF.

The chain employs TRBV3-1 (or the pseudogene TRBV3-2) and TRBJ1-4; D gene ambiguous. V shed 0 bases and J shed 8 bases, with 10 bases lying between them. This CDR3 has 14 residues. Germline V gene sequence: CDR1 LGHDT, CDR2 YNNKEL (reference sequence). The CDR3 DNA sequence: TGTGCCAGCAGCCAAGAGGGAGGCAGGGAAAAACTGTTTTTT. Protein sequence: CASSQEGGREKLFF.

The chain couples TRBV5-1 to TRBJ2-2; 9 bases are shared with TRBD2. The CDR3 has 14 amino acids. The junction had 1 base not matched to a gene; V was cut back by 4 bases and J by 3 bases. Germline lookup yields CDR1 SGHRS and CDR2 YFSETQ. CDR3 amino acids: CASSKRGDTGELFF. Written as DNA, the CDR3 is TGCGCCAGCAGCAAGCGGGGGGACACCGGGGAGCTGTTTTTT. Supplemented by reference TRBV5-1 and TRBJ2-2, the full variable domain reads KAGVTQTPRYLIKTRGQQVTLSCSPISGHRSVSWYQQTPGQGLQFLFEYFSETQRNKGNFPGRFSGRQFSNSRSEMNVSTLELGDSALYLCASSKRGDTGELFFGEGSRLTVL.

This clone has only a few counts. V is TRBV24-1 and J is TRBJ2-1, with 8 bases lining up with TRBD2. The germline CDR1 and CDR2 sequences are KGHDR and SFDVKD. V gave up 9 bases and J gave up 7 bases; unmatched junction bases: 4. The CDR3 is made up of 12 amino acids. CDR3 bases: TGTGCCACCGCCCGGGGGGGGAATGAGCAGTTCTTC. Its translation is CATARGGNEQFF.

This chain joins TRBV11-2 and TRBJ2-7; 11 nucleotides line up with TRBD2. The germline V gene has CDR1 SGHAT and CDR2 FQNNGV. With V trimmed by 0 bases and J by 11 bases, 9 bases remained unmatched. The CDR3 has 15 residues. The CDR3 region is CASSLDSLAGGLKYF. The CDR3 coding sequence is TGTGCCAGCAGCTTAGATAGCCTAGCGGGGGGTCTGAAGTACTTC.

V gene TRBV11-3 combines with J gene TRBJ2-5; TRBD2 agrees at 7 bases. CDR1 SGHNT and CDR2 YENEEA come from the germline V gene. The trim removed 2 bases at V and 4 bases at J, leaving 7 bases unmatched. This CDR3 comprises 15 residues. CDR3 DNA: TGTGCCAGCAGCTTATTTGCGGGGGTGGGAGAGACCCAGTACTTC. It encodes CASSLFAGVGETQYF.

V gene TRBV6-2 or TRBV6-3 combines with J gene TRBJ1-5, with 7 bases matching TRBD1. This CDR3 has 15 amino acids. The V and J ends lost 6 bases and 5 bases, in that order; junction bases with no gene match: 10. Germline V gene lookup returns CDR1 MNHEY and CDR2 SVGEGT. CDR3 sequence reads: CASSSTDRAHQPQHF. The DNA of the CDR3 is TGTGCCAGCAGCTCAACCGACAGGGCACATCAGCCCCAGCATTTT.

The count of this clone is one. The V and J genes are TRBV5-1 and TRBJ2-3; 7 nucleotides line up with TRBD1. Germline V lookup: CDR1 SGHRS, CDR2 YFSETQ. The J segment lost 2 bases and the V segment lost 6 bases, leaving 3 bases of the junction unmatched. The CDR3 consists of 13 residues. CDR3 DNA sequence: TGCGCCAGCACCAGGGGGAACACAGATACGCAGTATTTT. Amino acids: CASTRGNTDTQYF.

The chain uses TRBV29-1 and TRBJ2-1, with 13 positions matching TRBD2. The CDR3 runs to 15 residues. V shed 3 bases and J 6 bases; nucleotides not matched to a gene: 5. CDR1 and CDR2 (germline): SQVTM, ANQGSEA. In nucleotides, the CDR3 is TGCAGCGTTGATTCACTAGCGGGAGGGATCAATGAGCAGTTCTTC. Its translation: CSVDSLAGGINEQFF.

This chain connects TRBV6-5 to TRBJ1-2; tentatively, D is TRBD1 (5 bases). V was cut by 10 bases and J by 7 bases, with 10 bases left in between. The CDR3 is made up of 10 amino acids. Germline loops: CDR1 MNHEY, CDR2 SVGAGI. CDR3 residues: CAKGARGYTF. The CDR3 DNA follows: TGTGCCAAAGGGGCGCGTGGCTACACCTTC.

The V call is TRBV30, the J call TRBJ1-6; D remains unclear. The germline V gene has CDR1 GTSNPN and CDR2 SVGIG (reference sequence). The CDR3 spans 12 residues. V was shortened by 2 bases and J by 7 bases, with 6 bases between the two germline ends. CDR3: CAWSRVNSPLHF. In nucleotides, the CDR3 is TGTGCCTGGAGTAGAGTCAATTCACCCCTCCACTTT.

CDR3 in DNA: TGCGCCAGCAGCCCAGCTCGGGACTTGTACAATGAGCAGTTCTTC. The encoded protein is CASSPARDLYNEQFF. The chain carries TRBV4-1 and TRBJ2-1, with a tentative D call TRBD2 (6 bases). This CDR3 has 15 residues. The V gene lost 4 bases and the J gene lost 4 bases, with 14 bases spanning the gap. Germline loops: CDR1 MGHRA, CDR2 YSYEKL.

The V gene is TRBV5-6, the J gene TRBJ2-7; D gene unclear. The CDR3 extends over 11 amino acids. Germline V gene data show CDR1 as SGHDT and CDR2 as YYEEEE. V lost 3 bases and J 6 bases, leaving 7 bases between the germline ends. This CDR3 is CASSWSSEQYF. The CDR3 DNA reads TGTGCCAGCAGCTGGTCTAGCGAGCAGTACTTC.

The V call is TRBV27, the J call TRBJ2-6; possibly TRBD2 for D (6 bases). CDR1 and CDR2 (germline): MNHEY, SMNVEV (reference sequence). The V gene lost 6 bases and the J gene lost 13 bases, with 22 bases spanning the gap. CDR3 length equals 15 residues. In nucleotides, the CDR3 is TGTGCCAGCAGAGGCAGGGAGGCTCGTGTTGGGGTCCTGACTTTC. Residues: CASRGREARVGVLTF.

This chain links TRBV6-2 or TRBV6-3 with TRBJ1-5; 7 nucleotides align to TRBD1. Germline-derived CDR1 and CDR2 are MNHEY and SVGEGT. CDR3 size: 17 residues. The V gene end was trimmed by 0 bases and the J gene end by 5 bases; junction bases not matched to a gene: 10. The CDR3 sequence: CASSYSSRGVTYQPQHF. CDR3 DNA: TGTGCCAGCAGTTACTCGAGCAGGGGGGTAACCTATCAGCCCCAGCATTTT.

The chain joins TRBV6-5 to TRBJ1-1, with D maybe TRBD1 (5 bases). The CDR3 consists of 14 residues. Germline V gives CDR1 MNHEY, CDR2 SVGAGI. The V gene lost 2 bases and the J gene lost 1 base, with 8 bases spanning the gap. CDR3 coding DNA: TGTGCCAGCAGTTACGGGGGGAAGAACACTGAAGCTTTCTTT. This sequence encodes CASSYGGKNTEAFF.

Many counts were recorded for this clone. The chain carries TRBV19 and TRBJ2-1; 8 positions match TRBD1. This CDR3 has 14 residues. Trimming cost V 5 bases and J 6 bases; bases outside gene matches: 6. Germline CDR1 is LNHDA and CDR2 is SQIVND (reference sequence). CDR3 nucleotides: TGTGCCAGTAGTTTCCTGGGACAGGTCAATGAGCAGTTCTTC. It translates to CASSFLGQVNEQFF.

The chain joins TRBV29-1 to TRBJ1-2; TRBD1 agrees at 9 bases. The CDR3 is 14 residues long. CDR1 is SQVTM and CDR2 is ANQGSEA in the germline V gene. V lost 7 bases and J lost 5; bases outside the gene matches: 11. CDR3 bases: TGCAGCGCCGAAAACAGGGGGCATTTGTATGGCTACACCTTC. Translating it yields CSAENRGHLYGYTF.